A selection of T cell receptor beta chains follows, all from one sample in a study of blood T cell repertoires in COVID-19. Clones were sequenced by immunoSEQ multiplex PCR, and TCRdb holds only the in-frame ones, with some missing. The sample lists fewer than 350,000 clones, around 87% occurring once. Source material: peripheral blood. These receptors all come from a woman in her forties or fifties who had recovered from COVID-19. CDR3s include the opening cysteine and the closing phenylalanine or tryptophan. The D gene is left open where the match is weak. The listing skips clone size in some rows; elsewhere it reads once, few, many or a size class.

clone size	V gene	J gene	D gene	CDR3 protein	CDR3 DNA
once	TRBV7-8	TRBJ1-2	.	CASSPRDGGYGYTF	TGTGCCAGCAGTCCTCGAGACGGGGGCTATGGCTACACCTTC
many	TRBV28	TRBJ1-2	TRBD1	CASRTGDSYGYTF	TGTGCCAGCCGGACAGGGGACAGCTATGGCTACACCTTC
.	TRBV21-1	TRBJ2-1	.	CASSLPGTRDEQFF	TGTGCCAGCAGCTTACCCGGGACTAGGGATGAGCAGTTCTTC
.	TRBV9	TRBJ2-5	TRBD2	CASSPGLEETQYF	TGTGCCAGCAGTCCGGGACTAGAAGAGACCCAGTACTTC
once	TRBV20-1	TRBJ1-1	.	CSAQGLAFF	TGCAGTGCACAGGGTTTAGCTTTCTTT
.	TRBV12-5	TRBJ2-5	TRBD2	CASALAGGWETQYF	TGTGCTAGTGCTCTAGCGGGAGGGTGGGAGACCCAGTACTTC
.	TRBV29-1	TRBJ2-3	TRBD2	CSVGGPSGRRTDTQYF	TGCAGCGTGGGTGGCCCTAGCGGGAGGCGCACAGATACGCAGTATTTT
.	TRBV2	TRBJ1-1	TRBD1	CASSRQGGNTEAFF	TGTGCCAGCAGCAGACAGGGGGGGAACACTGAAGCTTTCTTT
.	TRBV7-2	TRBJ2-1	TRBD2	CASSLDSGSYNEQFF	TGTGCCAGCAGCTTAGATAGCGGGTCCTACAATGAGCAGTTCTTC
.	TRBV7-6	TRBJ2-7	.	CASSLAGDVNEQYF	TGTGCCAGCAGCTTAGCCGGGGATGTGAACGAGCAGTACTTC
.	TRBV7-2	TRBJ2-3	TRBD1	CASTKGAGSTDTQYF	TGTGCCAGCACGAAGGGGGCCGGTAGCACAGATACGCAGTATTTT
.	TRBV12-3/TRBV12-4	TRBJ1-1	.	CASSGASITEAFF	TGTGCCAGCAGTGGGGCCAGTATCACTGAAGCTTTCTTT
.	TRBV13	TRBJ2-1	.	CASSLKNEQFF	TGTGCCAGCAGCCTAAAAAATGAGCAGTTCTTC
.	TRBV4-1	TRBJ2-5	.	CASSRVGQSQETQYF	TGCGCCAGCAGCCGGGTCGGACAGTCCCAAGAGACCCAGTACTTC
.	TRBV19	TRBJ2-5	.	CASSIVGRQETQYF	TGTGCCAGTAGTATAGTGGGGAGACAAGAGACCCAGTACTTC
.	TRBV19	TRBJ1-5	.	CASRTQSYSNQPQHF	TGTGCCAGTAGAACACAGAGTTATAGCAATCAGCCCCAGCATTTT
.	TRBV29-1	TRBJ2-2	TRBD2	CSVFRSGTNTGELFF	TGCAGCGTTTTCCGTAGCGGGACGAACACCGGGGAGCTGTTTTTT
.	TRBV28	TRBJ1-6	.	CASSFGGHSPLHF	TGTGCCAGCAGTTTCGGGGGGCATTCACCCCTCCACTTT
.	TRBV11-3	TRBJ2-3	TRBD1	CASSLGDSLSTDTQYF	TGTGCCAGCAGCTTAGGGGACAGCCTGAGCACAGATACGCAGTATTTT
.	TRBV6-5	TRBJ1-1	TRBD1	CASPGQGARTEAFF	TGTGCCAGTCCGGGACAGGGGGCGCGTACTGAAGCTTTCTTT
.	TRBV6-5	TRBJ2-3	TRBD2	CASSKTSGTTDTQYF	TGTGCCAGCAGTAAAACTAGCGGAACCACAGATACGCAGTATTTT
few	TRBV27	TRBJ1-5	.	CASSLYRDQPQHF	TGTGCCAGCAGTTTATACAGGGATCAGCCCCAGCATTTT
.	TRBV10-3	TRBJ2-3	TRBD2	CAIRPTEPGLPDTDTQYF	TGTGCCATCAGACCAACTGAACCGGGACTACCCGACACAGATACGCAGTATTTT
.	TRBV7-6	TRBJ1-4	.	CASSLELLGSGEKLFF	TGTGCCAGCAGCTTAGAATTACTTGGCAGCGGGGAAAAACTGTTTTTT
.	TRBV28	TRBJ1-1	TRBD1	CASSLRQGRAFF	TGTGCCAGCAGTCTTAGACAGGGGAGAGCTTTCTTT
.	TRBV28	TRBJ2-7	TRBD2	CASSLYPFGGDYYYEQYF	TGTGCCAGCAGTTTATACCCCTTCGGGGGGGACTATTACTACGAGCAGTACTTC
.	TRBV30	TRBJ1-1	.	CAGDISRNTEAFF	TGTGCCGGGGACATCTCCCGGAACACTGAAGCTTTCTTT
.	TRBV4-2	TRBJ2-7	TRBD2	CASSLGLAEIYEQYF	TGTGCCAGCAGCCTGGGACTAGCGGAGATCTACGAGCAGTACTTC
.	TRBV28	TRBJ1-1	TRBD1	CASSNPRGRDTEAFF	TGTGCCAGCAGTAACCCCAGGGGGCGGGACACTGAAGCTTTCTTT
.	TRBV15	TRBJ1-1	.	CATSRDLAVITEAFF	TGTGCCACCAGCAGAGATCTAGCCGTCATCACTGAAGCTTTCTTT
.	TRBV28	TRBJ2-5	TRBD2	CASSSSGLAGKQTQYF	TGTGCCAGCAGTTCAAGCGGACTAGCGGGAAAACAGACCCAGTACTTC